This entry lists 32 T cell receptor beta chains sequenced from one sample in a study of cytomegalovirus exposure and HLA in healthy donors. The PCR had 60 Vbeta and 13 Jbeta primers. Libraries were prepared by immunoSEQ multiplex PCR; TCRdb keeps only in-frame clonotypes and omits some of them. Of under 200,000 clones detected, about four fifths appear once; the ten largest clones hold around 2.8%. Sequencing was done on a sample of PBMCs. These receptors were obtained from a woman in her forties or fifties in good health and CMV-seropositive.

On this clone: Other DNA sequences in this sample translate to the same CDR3. The chain combines TRBV9 with TRBJ2-4, with D maybe TRBD1 (6 bases). The CDR3 extends over 13 amino acids. From germline, CDR1 is SGDLS and CDR2 YYNGEE. The ends were cut back, 3 bases at V and 3 bases at J, with 7 bases in the middle. The CDR3 DNA follows: TGTGCCAGCAGCGCAGGGGTCAAAAACATTCAGTACTTC. Residues: CASSAGVKNIQYF.

Remarks on this clone: This sample includes further DNA sequences coding for the same CDR3. The genes are TRBV29-1 and TRBJ1-2; a weak D match, TRBD1 (5 bases). V gave up 1 base and J gave up 4 bases, with 7 bases separating them. The CDR3 covers 12 residues. CDR1 and CDR2 (germline): SQVTM, ANQGSEA. CDR3 sequence reads: CSVEVTGYGYTF. In DNA, the CDR3 is TGCAGCGTTGAAGTAACAGGCTATGGCTACACCTTC.

V usage is TRBV5-1 and J usage is TRBJ2-1, with 7 nucleotides matching TRBD1. CDR1 SGHRS and CDR2 YFSETQ come from the germline V gene. The CDR3 sequence is 13 residues long. The V gene end was trimmed by 3 bases and the J gene end by 5 bases; junction bases not matched to a gene: 2. CDR3 amino acids: CASSSGQNNEQFF. CDR3 bases: TGCGCCAGCAGCTCGGGACAGAACAATGAGCAGTTCTTC.

The rearrangement uses TRBV5-1 and TRBJ2-2, with 14 nucleotides matching TRBD2. After removal of 4 bases from V and 5 bases from J, the junction contained 1 base not matched to a gene. Germline V gives CDR1 SGHRS, CDR2 YFSETQ. The CDR3 runs 15 residues. DNA for the CDR3: TGCGCCAGCAGCCGGACTAGCGGGGGGACCGGGGAGCTGTTTTTT. This translates into CASSRTSGGTGELFF.

This clone was recorded only once. This chain links TRBV5-5 with TRBJ1-4, with D tentatively TRBD1 (5 bases). CDR3 length: 14 amino acids. V lost 5 bases, J lost 5 bases, and 13 bases lay in between. Germline V gives CDR1 SGHKS, CDR2 YYEKEE (reference sequence). DNA of the CDR3: TGTGCCAGCAGGGGGCAGGGAACCAATGAAAAACTGTTTTTT. The encoded protein is CASRGQGTNEKLFF.

Only a few counts were recorded for this clone. This chain joins TRBV7-3 and TRBJ1-1; D ambiguous. Germline loops: CDR1 SGHTA, CDR2 FQGTGA. The CDR3 runs 13 residues. V was shortened by 3 bases and J by 4 bases, with 9 bases between the two germline ends. DNA for the CDR3: TGTGCCAGCAGCTTCGGGGTCGGCACTGAAGCTTTCTTT. Encoded protein: CASSFGVGTEAFF.

In DNA form, the CDR3 reads TGTGCCAGCAGCTTACGAGGCACTGAAGCTTTCTTT. This encodes CASSLRGTEAFF. The V call is TRBV6-6, the J call TRBJ1-1, with unresolved D. The CDR3 totals 12 residues. Germline loops: CDR1 MNHNY, CDR2 SVGAGI (reference sequence). V was pared by 6 bases and J by 4 bases, with 9 bases between.

This rearrangement joins TRBV11-1 to TRBJ1-1, with D tentatively TRBD1 (5 bases). This CDR3 is 15 amino acids long. The germline CDR1 and CDR2 sequences are SGHAT and FQDESV (reference sequence). V shed 1 base and J shed 0 bases, with 9 bases lying between them. CDR3 residues: CASSLVAGLNTEAFF. In nucleotides, the CDR3 is TGTGCCAGCAGCTTAGTGGCAGGGCTGAACACTGAAGCTTTCTTT.

The V and J genes are TRBV6-1 and TRBJ2-7; TRBD2 matches 10 bases. The trim removed 6 bases at V and 0 bases at J, leaving 5 bases unmatched. CDR3 length: 15 residues. Germline loops: CDR1 MNHNS, CDR2 SASEGT. The CDR3 reads CASRRGTSDSYEQYF. CDR3 sequence (DNA): TGTGCCAGCAGACGAGGGACTAGCGACTCCTACGAGCAGTACTTC.

V usage is TRBV7-3 and J usage is TRBJ2-1, with 8 bases that match TRBD2. The CDR3 is 14 amino acids. Germline loops: CDR1 SGHTA, CDR2 FQGTGA. V shed 3 bases and J 6 bases; nucleotides not matched to a gene: 4. The CDR3 bases are TGTGCCAGCAGCTTGGGCGGGGGGATCAATGAGCAGTTCTTC. Its protein is CASSLGGGINEQFF.

The CDR3, as DNA: TGCAGCGTTGATCAGGGGACAGAGACCCAGTACTTC. Amino acids: CSVDQGTETQYF. This sequence joins TRBV29-1 and TRBJ2-5; weak D call: TRBD1 (6 bases). V lost 3 bases and J 4 bases, leaving 9 bases between the germline ends. This CDR3 comprises 12 residues. CDR1 SQVTM and CDR2 ANQGSEA come from the germline V gene.

The chain employs TRBV4-2 and TRBJ2-3; D unresolved. This CDR3 has 14 amino acids. Trimming took off 0 bases at V and 5 bases at J, with 9 bases between the two ends. Germline lookup yields CDR1 LGHNA and CDR2 YNFKEQ. The CDR3, as DNA: TGTGCCAGCAGCCAAGATTTGGGCCAAGATACGCAGTATTTT. This gives the protein CASSQDLGQDTQYF.

V usage is TRBV11-3 and J usage is TRBJ2-3, with TRBD2 matching 12 bases. CDR3 size: 20 residues. Trimming at V came to 0 bases and at J to 4 bases, leaving 14 bases not matched to a gene. Germline V gene sequence: CDR1 SGHNT, CDR2 YENEEA. CDR3 nucleotide sequence: TGTGCCAGCAGCTTAGAGAGTCCGGGACTAGCGGGCGTACGATCAGATACGCAGTATTTT. Encoded protein: CASSLESPGLAGVRSDTQYF.

This chain's CDR3 is CASSLVQGGETQYF. DNA for the CDR3: TGTGCCAGCAGCTTGGTGCAGGGAGGGGAGACCCAGTACTTC. J is TRBJ2-5 and V is TRBV5-4; TRBD2 aligns across 7 bases. V lost 0 bases to trimming and J lost 5 bases; unmatched junction nucleotides: 4. The CDR3 covers 14 residues. Germline CDR1 reads SGHNT; CDR2 reads YYREEE (reference sequence).

This clone was detected once. At one of its ends the junction is not consistent with the germline gene, which may arise from a read error. The chain has TRBV4-1 and TRBJ2-5; TRBD2 agrees at 9 bases. Germline V gene lookup returns CDR1 MGHRA and CDR2 YSYEKL. The CDR3 covers 14 residues. The CDR3 region is CASSQAAGGETQYF. Here the CDR3 DNA reads TGTGCCAGCAGCCAAGCAGCGGGGGGAGAGACCCAGTACTTC.

V is TRBV7-3 and J is TRBJ2-7; 8 bases match TRBD2. Losses at the gene ends were 2 bases for V and 0 bases for J; bases not matched to a gene: 3. CDR3 length: 15 residues. Germline-derived CDR1 and CDR2 are SGHTA and FQGTGA. CDR3 in amino acids: CASSLVRGGSYEQYF. CDR3 DNA sequence: TGTGCCAGCAGCTTAGTCCGGGGGGGCTCCTACGAGCAGTACTTC.

This clone appeared a single time. This chain uses TRBV5-5 with TRBJ2-7; 9 bases fit TRBD1. The CDR3 loop spans 16 amino acids. Germline V gives CDR1 SGHKS, CDR2 YYEKEE (reference sequence). V dropped 0 bases and J dropped 4; count of bases not matched to a gene: 8. The CDR3 DNA sequence: TGTGCCAGCAGCTTGGCCCCCACAGGGGGCAGTTACGAGCAGTACTTC. Amino acid sequence: CASSLAPTGGSYEQYF.

The chain employs TRBV28 and TRBJ2-7; D might be TRBD1 (7 bases). V was trimmed by 2 bases and J by 5 bases, leaving 13 bases between them. The length of the CDR3 is 14 residues. Germline CDR1 reads MDHEN; CDR2 reads SYDVKM. CDR3 DNA sequence: TGTGCCAGCAGTTTACCCAGGGGGAGGAACGAGCAGTACTTC. Translated: CASSLPRGRNEQYF.

The chain links TRBV5-1 to TRBJ2-7; the D gene is possibly TRBD2 (6 bases). V lost 4 bases, J lost 5 bases, and 22 bases lay in between. Germline values: CDR1 SGHRS, CDR2 YFSETQ. The CDR3 sequence is 16 residues long. Here the CDR3 DNA reads TGCGCCAGCAGCGGCGGTCTGGGGGGTGGGATCGACGAGCAGTACTTC. Amino acids: CASSGGLGGGIDEQYF.

This clone has a handful of counts. The V gene is TRBV2, the J gene TRBJ1-4; the D is unclear. From germline, CDR1 is SNHLY and CDR2 FYNNEI. The V and J ends lost 6 bases and 6 bases respectively, with 17 bases between them. The CDR3 loop spans 15 amino acids. Here the CDR3 DNA reads TGTGCCAGCAGAGCGGGTCAGGTGGGGTATGAAAAACTGTTTTTT. This sequence encodes CASRAGQVGYEKLFF.

The rearrangement joins TRBV21-1 to TRBJ2-1; whether TRBD2, the table's D call, matches the DNA was not checked. TRBV21-1 has pseudogene status. This CDR3 is built from 17 residues. CDR3 nucleotide sequence: TGTGCCAGCAGCGCCCGACTAGCGGGGGACCGAGCAAATGAGCAGTTCTTC. This codes for CASSARLAGDRANEQFF.

The V call is TRBV6-5, the J call TRBJ1-4, with D possibly TRBD1 on 5 matching bases. In germline, CDR1 is MNHEY, CDR2 SVGAGI. The CDR3 length is 14 residues. V dropped 5 bases and J dropped 1 base, with 8 bases sitting between them. The CDR3 DNA reads TGTGCCAGCAGTCCGGGGGGAACTAATGAAAAACTGTTTTTT. Encoded protein: CASSPGGTNEKLFF.

This rearrangement joins TRBV7-2 to TRBJ2-1; D may be TRBD2 (6 bases). The V end lost 5 bases, the J end lost 14 bases, and 22 bases lay between the germline ends. Germline loops: CDR1 SGHTA, CDR2 FQGNSA. The CDR3 sequence is 14 residues long. CDR3 region: CASSHSGGLLREFF. Written as DNA, the CDR3 is TGTGCCAGCAGCCACTCCGGGGGTCTCCTGAGGGAGTTCTTC.

V and J are TRBV28 and TRBJ2-2; 8 bases map to TRBD1. The CDR3 extends over 14 amino acids. From germline, CDR1 is MDHEN and CDR2 SYDVKM. J lost 5 bases, V lost 6 bases, and 5 bases had no gene match. The CDR3 coding sequence is TGTGCCAGCAGGCCGGACAGGGTAACCGGGGAGCTGTTTTTT. It encodes CASRPDRVTGELFF. Filled out from reference TRBV28 and TRBJ2-2, the complete variable domain reads DVKVTQSSRYLVKRTGEKVFLECVQDMDHENMFWYRQDPGLGLRLIYFSYDVKMKEKGDIPEGYSVSREKKERFSLILESASTNQTSMYLCASRPDRVTGELFFGEGSRLTVL.

The chain recombines TRBV7-9 with TRBJ1-4; 7 bases are shared with TRBD1. The CDR3 runs to 15 residues. With V trimmed by 1 base and J by 5 bases, 4 bases remained unmatched. CDR1 SEHNR and CDR2 FQNEAQ come from the germline V gene (reference sequence). As DNA, the CDR3 is TGTGCCAGCAGCTTAGACAGGGGTGGGAATGAAAAACTGTTTTTT. Protein: CASSLDRGGNEKLFF.

The rearrangement links TRBV5-1 to TRBJ1-6; D perhaps matches TRBD1 (5 bases). The CDR3 loop spans 13 amino acids. The V end was cut by 1 base, the J end by 9 bases, with 8 bases between. The V gene's germline CDR1 is SGHRS and CDR2 YFSETQ. The DNA of the CDR3 is TGCGCCAGCAGCTTGCAGGGTGGTTCACCCCTCCACTTT. It codes for CASSLQGGSPLHF.

The V call is TRBV5-1, the J call TRBJ1-3; TRBD1 is a possible D gene (6 bases). Germline V lookup: CDR1 SGHRS, CDR2 YFSETQ. There are 15 residues in the CDR3. Trimming took 0 bases from V and 4 from J, leaving 11 bases between them. The CDR3, as DNA: TGCGCCAGCAGCTTGGCACCAGGGGCGGGAAACACCATATATTTT. Translation gives CASSLAPGAGNTIYF.

The rearrangement uses TRBV5-8 and TRBJ1-6; TRBD1 might be the D (6 bases). The CDR3 sequence is 16 residues long. CDR1 and CDR2 from the germline V gene are SGHTS and YDEGEE. V was shortened by 0 bases and J by 0 bases, with 7 bases between the two germline ends. The CDR3 spells CASSLGGGSYNSPLHF. The CDR3 DNA reads as TGTGCCAGCAGCTTGGGAGGGGGCTCCTATAATTCACCCCTCCACTTT. Drawing the rest from reference TRBV5-8 and TRBJ1-6, the complete variable domain is EAGVTQSPTHLIKTRGQQATLRCSPISGHTSVYWYQQALGLGLQFLLWYDEGEERNRGNFPPRFSGRQFPNYSSELNVNALELEDSALYLCASSLGGGSYNSPLHFGNGTRLTVT.

V usage is TRBV7-9 and J usage is TRBJ2-3; D is possibly TRBD1 (5 bases). This CDR3 region has 14 residues. CDR1 SEHNR and CDR2 FQNEAQ come from the germline V gene (reference sequence). V was shortened by 4 bases and J by 7 bases, with 15 bases between the two germline ends. CDR3 DNA sequence: TGTGCCAGCAGCTCCCCACAGGAATCCTATACGCAGTATTTT. It encodes CASSSPQESYTQYF.

J is TRBJ2-6 and V is TRBV7-6; TRBD1 might be the D (5 bases). The ends were cut back, 5 bases at V and 0 bases at J, with 8 bases in the middle. Germline CDR1 SGHVS, CDR2 FNYEAQ. This CDR3 has 15 amino acids. The CDR3: CASSLQASGANVLTF. CDR3 in DNA: TGTGCCAGCAGCCTACAGGCCTCTGGGGCCAACGTCCTGACTTTC.

The CDR3 coding sequence is TGCGCCAGCAGCCGAGAGACAGTCTACGAGCAGTACTTC. Translating gives CASSRETVYEQYF. The chain uses TRBV4-3 and TRBJ2-5, with D perhaps matching TRBD1 (5 bases). The J call is in doubt because the DNA end fits TRBJ2-7 better. The germline gives CDR1 LGHNA, CDR2 YSLEER. The CDR3 sequence is 13 residues long.

This clone was observed a few times. Germline is not matched at one junction end, which may reflect a read error. The same CDR3 also results from other DNA sequences found in this sample. The J gene is TRBJ1-2, the V gene TRBV10-3; D ambiguous. Germline V CDR1 and CDR2: ENHRY, SYGVKD. CDR3 size: 14 residues. CDR3 nucleotide sequence: TGTGCCAGCAGTTACTCGGCAGGAGGCTATGGCTACACCTTC. Its protein is CASSYSAGGYGYTF.